Each of the 32 T cell receptor beta chains below was sequenced from the same sample in a study of shared clonotypes between healthy human individuals. Only CD45RO-negative cells positively selected for CCR7 counted as naive CD8 cells, so terminally differentiated effector memory CD45RA+ cells were excluded. Sequencing used immunoSEQ multiplex PCR; TCRdb keeps in-frame clones, though not all of them. The sample lists about 2 million clones; less than 95% were seen once. Sequenced input: naive CD8+ T cells sorted from blood. The receptors originated from a man aged 18 to 29 in good health.

The chain recombines TRBV5-1 with TRBJ2-7; D gene uncertain. CDR3 length: 15 amino acids. V was cut by 4 bases and J by 0 bases, with 14 bases left in between. Germline CDR1 and CDR2: SGHRS and YFSETQ. CDR3 sequence reads: CASSPWTESSYEQYF. Here the CDR3 DNA reads TGCGCCAGCAGCCCCTGGACGGAGAGCTCCTACGAGCAGTACTTC. Filled out from reference TRBV5-1 and TRBJ2-7, the complete variable domain reads KAGVTQTPRYLIKTRGQQVTLSCSPISGHRSVSWYQQTPGQGLQFLFEYFSETQRNKGNFPGRFSGRQFSNSRSEMNVSTLELGDSALYLCASSPWTESSYEQYFGPGTRLTVT.

The count of this clone is one. The chain has TRBV4-1 and TRBJ2-5, with TRBD1 as a possible D gene (6 bases). Per germline, CDR1 MGHRA and CDR2 YSYEKL. V lost 4 bases to trimming and J lost 2 bases, with 14 bases between them. The CDR3 runs 15 residues. As DNA, the CDR3 is TGCGCCAGCAGCCTCGTAGGGGGAGATCAAGAGACCCAGTACTTC. Translation: CASSLVGGDQETQYF.

This chain connects TRBV9 to TRBJ2-7; 8 nucleotides agree with TRBD2. The J segment lost 5 bases and the V segment lost 4 bases, leaving 8 bases of the junction unmatched. This CDR3 has 14 amino acids. Per the germline V gene, CDR1 is SGDLS and CDR2 is YYNGEE. The CDR3 DNA reads as TGTGCCAGCAGCCTCGGCGGGGGGACGCACGAGCAGTACTTC. Its translation: CASSLGGGTHEQYF.

The chain joins TRBV2 to TRBJ1-2; the D gene is possibly TRBD1 (5 bases). This CDR3 is built from 13 residues. Germline-derived CDR1 and CDR2 are SNHLY and FYNNEI. V lost 2 bases to trimming and J lost 2 bases, with 6 bases between them. The CDR3 nucleotides are TGTGCCAGCAGTGAACCAGGGAACTATGGCTACACCTTC. Its translation: CASSEPGNYGYTF.

Note on this clone: Other nucleotide sequences from this sample produce the same CDR3. V usage is TRBV13 and J usage is TRBJ2-7; possibly TRBD1 for D (5 bases). CDR3 length: 13 amino acids. Trimming removed 1 base at V and 4 bases at J, with 8 bases between. Germline-derived CDR1 and CDR2 are PRHDT and FYEKMQ (reference sequence). The CDR3 nucleotides are TGTGCCAGCAGCTTAGACAGGTCTTACGAGCAGTACTTC. This codes for CASSLDRSYEQYF.

The rearrangement joins TRBV28 to TRBJ2-5; D possibly corresponds to TRBD2 (5 bases). This CDR3 is 15 amino acids long. Germline V gene data show CDR1 as MDHEN and CDR2 as SYDVKM. The ends were cut back, 6 bases at V and 4 bases at J, with 18 bases in the middle. In DNA, the CDR3 is TGTGCCAGCAGAACCGAAGGGAGTAGACGAGAGACCCAGTACTTC. It yields the protein CASRTEGSRRETQYF.

This chain links TRBV9 with TRBJ2-7; D remains unclear. CDR1 and CDR2 (germline): SGDLS, YYNGEE. The CDR3 contains 14 residues. V was clipped by 3 bases and J by 2 bases, with 12 bases between them. The DNA of the CDR3 is TGTGCCAGCAGCGCGCCGTCGTCCCCCTACGAGCAGTACTTC. Its protein is CASSAPSSPYEQYF.

The rearrangement uses TRBV27 and TRBJ2-1, with D unclear. The V gene's germline CDR1 is MNHEY and CDR2 SMNVEV (reference sequence). V was pared by 5 bases and J by 4 bases, with 9 bases between. The CDR3 length is 13 residues. CDR3 nucleotide sequence: TGTGCCAGCAGTACCGCTGGATACAATGAGCAGTTCTTC. Translation gives CASSTAGYNEQFF.

The chain recombines TRBV5-1 with TRBJ2-5; 10 bases line up with TRBD2. The CDR3 runs to 16 residues. V gave up 1 base and J gave up 2 bases; unmatched junction bases: 5. The germline gives CDR1 SGHRS, CDR2 YFSETQ. The DNA of the CDR3 is TGCGCCAGCAGCTTGTCGTTAGCGGGGGGTCAAGAGACCCAGTACTTC. Translation: CASSLSLAGGQETQYF.

V and J are TRBV9 and TRBJ1-6; 9 bases are shared with TRBD1. From germline, CDR1 is SGDLS and CDR2 YYNGEE. The V segment lost 4 bases and the J segment 10 bases; nucleotides outside the gene matches: 9. The CDR3 spans 15 residues. CDR3: CASSPDRGSGSPLHF. In nucleotides, the CDR3 is TGTGCCAGCAGCCCCGACAGGGGGTCTGGCTCACCCCTCCACTTT.

The chain is built from TRBV4-3 and TRBJ2-7, with D tentatively TRBD1 (6 bases). Germline V CDR1 and CDR2: LGHNA, YSLEER. V lost 0 bases and J 7 bases, leaving 25 bases between the germline ends. The CDR3 consists of 18 residues. The CDR3 sequence is CASSQERPTDSLLVEQYF. The DNA for the CDR3 is TGCGCCAGCAGCCAAGAAAGGCCAACGGACAGCCTACTGGTTGAGCAGTACTTC.

The CDR3 sequence: CASSLYGAEAFF. The CDR3 DNA is TGTGCCAGCAGCTTATATGGGGCTGAAGCTTTCTTT. This sequence joins TRBV7-3 and TRBJ1-1; D gene uncertain. CDR1 and CDR2 (germline): SGHTA, FQGTGA. This CDR3 contains 12 residues. Trimming cost V 2 bases and J 6 bases, with 7 bases left between them.

The gene calls are TRBV6-5 and TRBJ2-2; D is ambiguous. Germline CDR1 MNHEY, CDR2 SVGAGI. Between the trimmed V and J ends, which lost 0 bases and 1 base, there was a span of 9 bases. This CDR3 is 16 amino acids long. The chain's CDR3 is CASSYSGQWNTGELFF. The CDR3 nucleotides are TGTGCCAGCAGTTACTCAGGGCAGTGGAACACCGGGGAGCTGTTTTTT.

This clone came up once. This chain joins TRBV30 and TRBJ2-1; D not certain. The V gene lost 2 bases and the J gene lost 2 bases, with 7 bases spanning the gap. CDR1 is GTSNPN, CDR2 SVGIG, per germline (reference sequence). There are 13 residues in the CDR3. CDR3 sequence (DNA): TGTGCCTGGAGTCCTAATCCCTACAATGAGCAGTTCTTC. It translates to CAWSPNPYNEQFF. The full variable domain, rest sourced from reference TRBV30 and TRBJ2-1, is SQTIHQWPATLVQPVGSPLSLECTVEGTSNPNLYWYRQAAGRGLQLLFYSVGIGQISSEVPQNLSASRPQDRQFILSSKKLLLSDSGFYLCAWSPNPYNEQFFGPGTRLTVL.

V and J are TRBV27 and TRBJ2-7; 8 positions agree with TRBD1. This CDR3 has 15 residues. Per germline, CDR1 MNHEY and CDR2 SMNVEV (reference sequence). Trimming at V came to 5 bases and at J to 0 bases, leaving 6 bases not matched to a gene. In nucleotides, the CDR3 is TGTGCCAGCAGTCCGACAGGGGTCTTCTCCTACGAGCAGTACTTC. Amino acids: CASSPTGVFSYEQYF.

V usage is TRBV28 and J usage is TRBJ2-7; 10 nucleotides match TRBD1. V was pared by 5 bases and J by 4 bases, with 11 bases of the junction left unmatched. Germline values: CDR1 MDHEN, CDR2 SYDVKM. CDR3 length equals 16 residues. In DNA, the CDR3 is TGTGCCAGCAGTCCCTCCAGGGACAGGGGACCATACGAGCAGTACTTC. Encoded protein: CASSPSRDRGPYEQYF.

The chain recombines TRBV5-1 with TRBJ2-7; D remains unclear. Germline V gene data show CDR1 as SGHRS and CDR2 as YFSETQ. V shed 0 bases and J shed 2 bases, with 9 bases lying between them. This CDR3 spans 14 amino acids. The CDR3 DNA reads as TGCGCCAGCAGCTTGGCGGTCAGAACCTACGAGCAGTACTTC. The encoded protein is CASSLAVRTYEQYF.

This clone occurred once. The chain uses TRBV19 and TRBJ1-1; D gene uncertain. V was trimmed by 5 bases and J by 7 bases, leaving 8 bases between them. The CDR3 length is 11 residues. Germline CDR1 reads LNHDA; CDR2 reads SQIVND (reference sequence). The CDR3 sequence is CASSLTNEAFF. CDR3 sequence (DNA): TGTGCCAGTAGTTTAACGAATGAAGCTTTCTTT. The full variable domain, in which reference TRBV19 and TRBJ1-1 provide the parts outside the CDR3, is DGGITQSPKYLFRKEGQNVTLSCEQNLNHDAMYWYRQDPGQGLRLIYYSQIVNDFQKGDIAEGYSVSREKKESFPLTVTSAQKNPTAFYLCASSLTNEAFFGQGTRLTVV.

In this sample, this clone turned up once. The chain recombines TRBV5-1 with TRBJ2-1; 10 positions agree with TRBD1. The CDR3 spans 12 residues. The V segment lost 4 bases and the J segment 16 bases; nucleotides outside the gene matches: 8. Looked up from germline, CDR1 is SGHRS and CDR2 is YFSETQ. The CDR3 DNA reads TGCGCCAGCAGCGTTTCCGGGACAGGGGAATTCTTC. Translation gives CASSVSGTGEFF. Full variable domain (rest looked up from reference TRBV5-1 and TRBJ2-1): KAGVTQTPRYLIKTRGQQVTLSCSPISGHRSVSWYQQTPGQGLQFLFEYFSETQRNKGNFPGRFSGRQFSNSRSEMNVSTLELGDSALYLCASSVSGTGEFFGPGTRLTVL.

V usage is TRBV13 and J usage is TRBJ1-2, with a possible D match to TRBD1 (6 bases). The CDR3 length is 12 residues. Trimming took off 4 bases at V and 8 bases at J, with 11 bases between the two ends. CDR1 is PRHDT, CDR2 FYEKMQ, per germline (reference sequence). The CDR3 sequence is CASSSGTKGYTF. The CDR3 coding sequence is TGTGCCAGCAGCTCCGGGACAAAAGGCTACACCTTC.

The J gene is TRBJ1-1, the V gene TRBV5-6; 7 bases align to TRBD1. The CDR3 is 17 amino acids. Trimming took 1 base from V and 0 from J; bases not matched to a gene: 9. Germline V CDR1 and CDR2: SGHDT, YYEEEE. The CDR3 region is CASSLPDEQGMNTEAFF. As DNA, the CDR3 is TGTGCCAGCAGCTTGCCGGACGAACAGGGGATGAACACTGAAGCTTTCTTT.

This clone was picked up one time. This same CDR3 is encoded by further DNA sequences in the sample. The chain is built from TRBV5-6 and TRBJ1-6; D uncertain. Trimming took off 0 bases at V and 0 bases at J, with 7 bases between the two ends. The CDR3 spans 16 residues. Germline-derived CDR1 and CDR2 are SGHDT and YYEEEE. In DNA, the CDR3 is TGTGCCAGCAGCTTGGAGGGTAGCTCCTATAATTCACCCCTCCACTTT. Protein: CASSLEGSSYNSPLHF. The full variable domain, its missing parts supplied by reference TRBV5-6 and TRBJ1-6, is DAGVTQSPTHLIKTRGQQVTLRCSPKSGHDTVSWYQQALGQGPQFIFQYYEEEERQRGNFPDRFSGHQFPNYSSELNVNALLLGDSALYLCASSLEGSSYNSPLHFGNGTRLTVT.

The chain is built from TRBV5-5 and TRBJ2-7; D is ambiguous. The CDR3 has 14 residues. The V end lost 0 bases, the J end lost 0 bases, and 7 bases lay between the germline ends. Looked up from germline, CDR1 is SGHKS and CDR2 is YYEKEE (reference sequence). The CDR3, as DNA: TGTGCCAGCAGCTTGGAGGTTTACTCCTACGAGCAGTACTTC. Amino acids: CASSLEVYSYEQYF. The full variable domain, in which reference TRBV5-5 and TRBJ2-7 provide the parts outside the CDR3, is DAGVTQSPTHLIKTRGQQVTLRCSPISGHKSVSWYQQVLGQGPQFIFQYYEKEERGRGNFPDRFSARQFPNYSSELNVNALLLGDSALYLCASSLEVYSYEQYFGPGTRLTVT.

This chain links TRBV15 with TRBJ2-7, with 8 bases aligning to TRBD1. In germline, CDR1 is LNHNV, CDR2 YYDKDF (reference sequence). J gave up 5 bases and V 5 bases, and 11 bases lay outside the gene matches. The CDR3 has 15 residues. Here the CDR3 reads CATSQEGRGRDEQYF. CDR3 sequence (DNA): TGTGCCACCAGCCAAGAGGGCAGGGGGCGCGACGAGCAGTACTTC. The variable domain in full, with the rest retrieved from reference TRBV15 and TRBJ2-7, is DAMVIQNPRYQVTQFGKPVTLSCSQTLNHNVMYWYQQKSSQAPKLLFHYYDKDFNNEADTPDNFQSRRPNTSFCFLDIRSPGLGDTAMYLCATSQEGRGRDEQYFGPGTRLTVT.

The chain employs TRBV28 and TRBJ2-7; a possible D gene is TRBD2 (5 bases). The CDR3 loop spans 13 amino acids. CDR1 MDHEN and CDR2 SYDVKM come from the germline V gene. Trimming cost V 2 bases and J 9 bases, with 14 bases left between them. The CDR3 is CASSLRGSGGQYF. For the CDR3, the DNA is TGTGCCAGCAGTTTACGTGGGAGCGGCGGGCAGTACTTC.

This clone is a singleton in its sample. The chain combines TRBV28 with TRBJ2-1; 10 positions match TRBD2. Germline CDR1 and CDR2: MDHEN and SYDVKM. The CDR3 covers 17 residues. The V and J ends lost 10 bases and 1 base, in that order; junction bases with no gene match: 13. Here the CDR3 DNA reads TGTGCCACCTCGCTGGAGCTAGCGGGGGTTTCCTACAATGAGCAGTTCTTC. The encoded protein is CATSLELAGVSYNEQFF.

The gene calls are TRBV7-9 and TRBJ2-1, with D tentatively TRBD1 or TRBD2 (6 bases each). The V and J ends lost 2 bases and 4 bases respectively, with 12 bases between them. This CDR3 has 15 amino acids. Germline V lookup: CDR1 SEHNR, CDR2 FQNEAQ (reference sequence). This CDR3 is CASSLRRGVYNEQFF. CDR3 nucleotides: TGTGCCAGCAGCTTAAGGAGGGGGGTTTACAATGAGCAGTTCTTC.

This chain links TRBV9 with TRBJ2-5, with D possibly being TRBD1 or TRBD2 (6 bases each). Germline V gene sequence: CDR1 SGDLS, CDR2 YYNGEE. V was shortened by 4 bases and J by 4 bases, with 17 bases between the two germline ends. There are 15 residues in the CDR3. This CDR3 is CASSYDGGAPETQYF. The CDR3 DNA reads TGTGCCAGCAGCTATGACGGGGGCGCACCAGAGACCCAGTACTTC.

The rearrangement uses TRBV10-2 and TRBJ2-7; 10 bases map to TRBD2. The V gene end was trimmed by 5 bases and the J gene end by 2 bases; junction bases not matched to a gene: 9. This CDR3 comprises 16 residues. The V gene's germline CDR1 is WSHSY and CDR2 SAAADI. The CDR3 bases are TGCGCCAGCAGTCCTACTAATAGCGGGAGGACCTACGAGCAGTACTTC. Translation gives CASSPTNSGRTYEQYF.

The rearrangement joins TRBV7-9 to TRBJ2-7; tentative D call: TRBD2 (5 bases). Germline lookup yields CDR1 SEHNR and CDR2 FQNEAQ (reference sequence). Trimming removed 4 bases at V and 6 bases at J, with 19 bases between. The CDR3 loop spans 15 amino acids. CDR3 loop: CASSSWQAEVPEQYF. CDR3 DNA: TGTGCCAGCAGCTCTTGGCAAGCGGAGGTTCCCGAGCAGTACTTC.

The chain carries TRBV19 and TRBJ2-7; D call uncertain. Trimming left V 4 bases short and J 4 bases short, with 11 bases between. Per the germline V gene, CDR1 is LNHDA and CDR2 is SQIVND (reference sequence). CDR3 length: 13 amino acids. The chain's CDR3 is CASSSLSDYEQYF. For the CDR3, the DNA is TGTGCCAGTAGTAGTCTGTCAGATTACGAGCAGTACTTC.

The chain has TRBV7-2 and TRBJ2-1; 7 nucleotides align to TRBD2. CDR1 and CDR2 from the germline V gene are SGHTA and FQGNSA. The junction had 12 bases not matched to a gene; V was cut back by 4 bases and J by 9 bases. The CDR3 is 15 residues long. The CDR3 spells CASSSLAGASGEQFF. Written as DNA, the CDR3 is TGTGCCAGCAGCTCCTTAGCGGGCGCCTCGGGTGAGCAGTTCTTC.